The 7 T cell receptor beta chains in this list originate from one sample, sequenced in a study of shared clonotypes between healthy human individuals. Profiling relied on immunoSEQ multiplex PCR, and the TCRdb table lists in-frame clones only, not all of them. The repertoire holds some 2,100,000 clones, with approximately 94% as singletons. Material: naive CD4+ T cells sorted from blood. Subset in this sample: CD45RA+ positively selected. The origin of the receptors is a man aged 18 to 30 in good health.

The V and J genes are TRBV30 and TRBJ2-3; 11 bases map to TRBD1. The CDR3 loop spans 12 amino acids. Germline lookup yields CDR1 GTSNPN and CDR2 SVGIG (reference sequence). After removal of 7 bases from V and 4 bases from J, the junction contained 1 base not matched to a gene. In DNA form, the CDR3 reads TGTGCCTTGGGACAGGGGGCAGATACGCAGTATTTT. Protein: CALGQGADTQYF.

The J gene is TRBJ2-7, the V gene TRBV5-1; the match to TRBD1 covers 8 bases. Per the germline V gene, CDR1 is SGHRS and CDR2 is YFSETQ. V lost 6 bases and J lost 0; bases outside the gene matches: 8. This CDR3 has 15 amino acids. The CDR3 DNA reads as TGCGCCAGCAAACCGGGACAGGAATACTCCTACGAGCAGTACTTC. The encoded protein is CASKPGQEYSYEQYF.

V usage is TRBV11-2 and J usage is TRBJ1-1; D gene ambiguous. From germline, CDR1 is SGHAT and CDR2 FQNNGV. The CDR3 length is 14 residues. The ends were cut back, 3 bases at V and 1 base at J, with 9 bases in the middle. The CDR3 loop is CASSLIQKNTEAFF. The DNA for the CDR3 is TGTGCCAGCAGCTTGATTCAGAAGAACACTGAAGCTTTCTTT.

This clone appeared a single time. This sample also contains other DNA sequences that code for the same CDR3. V and J are TRBV28 and TRBJ1-3, with D unresolved. The CDR3 length is 10 residues. Trimming pared 8 bases from V and 4 bases from J, leaving 3 bases between. The germline gives CDR1 MDHEN, CDR2 SYDVKM. CDR3 DNA sequence: TGTGCCAGCGGGGGAAACACCATATATTTT. Amino acid sequence: CASGGNTIYF.

V gene TRBV27 combines with J gene TRBJ1-6; 8 bases are a match to TRBD1. This CDR3 is 14 amino acids long. Germline V CDR1 and CDR2: MNHEY, SMNVEV (reference sequence). The V gene end was trimmed by 3 bases and the J gene end by 8 bases; junction bases not matched to a gene: 3. CDR3 bases: TGTGCCAGCAGTTTCAGGGGGCGGGATTCACCCCTCCACTTT. This translates into CASSFRGRDSPLHF.

For this clone: Other DNA sequences in the same sample also yield this CDR3. As DNA, the CDR3 is TGTGCCAGCACCCCGGGACAGGGTTCCTACGAGCAGTACTTC. Translated, it gives CASTPGQGSYEQYF. This chain joins TRBV6-6 and TRBJ2-7; 9 bases agree with TRBD1. The V segment lost 7 bases and the J segment 1 base; nucleotides outside the gene matches: 5. The CDR3 is 14 residues long. Germline lookup yields CDR1 MNHNY and CDR2 SVGAGI (reference sequence).

The rearrangement joins TRBV18 to TRBJ2-7, with D maybe TRBD1 (5 bases). Germline V gives CDR1 KGHSH, CDR2 LQKENI. With 4 bases removed from V and 2 bases from J, the gap between germline ends came to 18 bases. The CDR3 runs 16 residues. CDR3 DNA sequence: TGTGCCAGCTCACAAGGACGTACCCTAGGGGCCTACGAGCAGTACTTC. This encodes CASSQGRTLGAYEQYF.